This note documents a single T cell receptor (beta chain) sequence. This CDR3 has 15 residues. V was clipped by 1 base and J by 0 bases, with 8 bases between them. CDR1 and CDR2 from the germline V gene are SGHRS and YFSETQ. These data originate in a study of cytomegalovirus exposure and HLA in healthy donors. PCR involved 60 Vbeta and 13 Jbeta primers. The data were produced by immunoSEQ multiplex PCR, yet TCRdb's version contains in-frame clones alone and is incomplete. This table has 70,000 to 95,000 clones, less than 85% appearing once. The receptor comes from a male donor in good health and CMV-seronegative. The chain links TRBV5-1 to TRBJ2-1; no firm D call. Sample: PBMCs. For the CDR3, the DNA is TGCGCCAGCAGCTTGACGAGTCTCTCCTACAATGAGCAGTTCTTC. Encoded protein: CASSLTSLSYNEQFF.